These 32 T cell receptor beta chains were sequenced from one sample in a study of blood T cell repertoires in COVID-19. Sequencing used immunoSEQ multiplex PCR; TCRdb keeps in-frame clones, though not all of them. Here the sample spans 200,000 or so clones, roughly 79% being singletons. The sequencing sample was made of peripheral blood. Receptors originate from a human donor with acute or convalescent COVID-19. The donor label of this sample is uncertain.

The chain couples TRBV28 to TRBJ2-2; D gene ambiguous. The CDR3 has 12 residues. Between the trimmed V and J ends, which lost 1 base and 7 bases, there was a span of 4 bases. CDR1 is MDHEN and CDR2 is SYDVKM in the germline V gene. Written as DNA, the CDR3 is TGTGCCAGCAGTTTATCGGGCGGGGAGCTGTTTTTT. This gives the protein CASSLSGGELFF.

This chain joins TRBV19 and TRBJ2-3, with unresolved D. The V gene's germline CDR1 is LNHDA and CDR2 SQIVND (reference sequence). The V gene lost 1 base and the J gene lost 0 bases, with 5 bases spanning the gap. The CDR3 spans 14 residues. CDR3 protein: CASSIGSSTDTQYF. The CDR3 region has the DNA TGTGCCAGTAGTATAGGTTCTAGCACAGATACGCAGTATTTT.

The gene calls are TRBV10-3 and TRBJ2-1; 7 nucleotides align to TRBD1. Losses at the gene ends were 0 bases for V and 2 bases for J; bases not matched to a gene: 4. Germline V CDR1 and CDR2: ENHRY, SYGVKD. This CDR3 contains 16 residues. Here the CDR3 reads CAISESTGNPYNEQFF. The CDR3 DNA reads TGTGCCATCAGTGAGTCGACAGGGAATCCCTACAATGAGCAGTTCTTC.

This chain links TRBV19 with TRBJ2-1; D gene ambiguous. V was clipped by 8 bases and J by 12 bases, with 17 bases between them. This CDR3 is built from 12 residues. CDR1 LNHDA and CDR2 SQIVND come from the germline V gene (reference sequence). CDR3 amino acids: CASGPHTPGQFF. CDR3 nucleotides: TGTGCCAGTGGGCCGCACACGCCAGGGCAGTTCTTC.

V usage is TRBV2 and J usage is TRBJ1-1, with 7 bases that match TRBD1. V dropped 6 bases and J dropped 0; count of bases not matched to a gene: 7. CDR1 is SNHLY, CDR2 FYNNEI, per germline. This CDR3 spans 15 amino acids. CDR3 coding DNA: TGTGCCAGCAGAAACGGACAGGACATGAACACTGAAGCTTTCTTT. Translated, it gives CASRNGQDMNTEAFF.

This chain uses TRBV28 with TRBJ2-3; 8 bases match TRBD1. The CDR3 spans 15 residues. Germline loops: CDR1 MDHEN, CDR2 SYDVKM. V lost 5 bases and J lost 1; bases outside the gene matches: 5. Written as DNA, the CDR3 is TGTGCCAGCAGTGCAGGGGGCTTGGGCACAGATACGCAGTATTTT. It yields the protein CASSAGGLGTDTQYF.

The chain employs TRBV19 and TRBJ2-3; 9 bases match TRBD1. The CDR3 length is 16 residues. Germline loops: CDR1 LNHDA, CDR2 SQIVND (reference sequence). Losses at the gene ends were 3 bases for V and 2 bases for J; bases not matched to a gene: 6. The CDR3 nucleotides read TGTGCCAGTAGTATCATGGGACAGGGATCCACAGATACGCAGTATTTT. Amino acids: CASSIMGQGSTDTQYF.

V and J are TRBV3-1 (or the pseudogene TRBV3-2) and TRBJ2-3, with 14 bases lining up with TRBD2. V trimming: 1 base; J trimming: 6 bases; junction bases outside the gene matches: 9. The CDR3 covers 18 residues. The germline V gene encodes CDR1 LGHDT and CDR2 YNNKEL (reference sequence). The DNA for the CDR3 is TGTGCCAGCAGCCAAGGAAGGAGACTAGCGGGAGGGGGGGATACGCAGTATTTT. This encodes CASSQGRRLAGGGDTQYF.

The chain links TRBV4-2 to TRBJ2-7, with D possibly matching TRBD1 (8 bases). Germline CDR1 and CDR2: LGHNA and YNFKEQ. The CDR3 covers 18 residues. V dropped 5 bases and J dropped 0 bases, with 23 bases sitting between them. This CDR3 reads CASSREAGTGDFSYEQYF. The CDR3 nucleotides are TGTGCCAGCAGCAGGGAAGCGGGGACAGGCGATTTCTCCTACGAGCAGTACTTC.

The gene calls are TRBV3-1 (or the pseudogene TRBV3-2) and TRBJ1-3; D ambiguous. Germline V gene lookup returns CDR1 LGHDT and CDR2 YNNKEL (reference sequence). CDR3 length: 11 amino acids. The V end lost 11 bases, the J end lost 0 bases, and 5 bases lay between the germline ends. DNA for the CDR3: TGTGCCGTGAGCTCTGGAAACACCATATATTTT. Its protein product is CAVSSGNTIYF.

On this clone itself: Germline and junction disagree at one end, which may indicate a read error. The chain carries TRBV6-6 and TRBJ2-7, with 11 nucleotides matching TRBD2. This CDR3 comprises 16 residues. CDR1 and CDR2 (germline): MNHNY, SVGAGI (reference sequence). The CDR3 nucleotides read TGTGCCAGCAGCTACTCGGCTAGCGGGAGGAACTACGAGCAGTACTTC. Translation: CASSYSASGRNYEQYF.

This chain links TRBV25-1 with TRBJ2-7; TRBD1 matches 9 bases. The V gene's germline CDR1 is MGHDK and CDR2 SYGVNS. The CDR3 totals 14 residues. With 8 bases clipped from V and 1 base from J, the junction kept 6 bases outside the gene matches. For the CDR3, the DNA is TGTGCCAGCGATCGTGGGACAGGGTCCTACGAGCAGTACTTC. Translating gives CASDRGTGSYEQYF.

V usage is TRBV5-1 and J usage is TRBJ2-2; the match to TRBD2 covers 15 bases. This CDR3 is built from 18 residues. The germline V gene encodes CDR1 SGHRS and CDR2 YFSETQ. V was pared by 4 bases and J by 5 bases, with 9 bases of the junction left unmatched. As DNA, the CDR3 is TGCGCCAGCAGCGGACTAGCGGGAGGGCCGGTTGGGACCGGGGAGCTGTTTTTT. Translating it yields CASSGLAGGPVGTGELFF.

Comments on this clone: The junction departs from germline at one end; a sequencing error may be responsible. The V call is TRBV2, the J call TRBJ1-2; D gene ambiguous. CDR1 and CDR2 (germline): SNHLY, FYNNEI. The CDR3 has 13 residues. CDR3 DNA sequence: TGTGCCAGCAGTGAAGAAGCCAGAATGGCTACGGGCTTC. It specifies CASSEEARMATGF.

This clone showed up just once. V gene TRBV6-5 combines with J gene TRBJ1-5; D ambiguous. In germline, CDR1 is MNHEY, CDR2 SVGAGI. Trimming pared 8 bases from V and 0 bases from J, leaving 14 bases between. CDR3 size: 15 residues. This chain's CDR3 is CASAIDGYSNQPQHF. In DNA, the CDR3 is TGTGCCAGCGCGATCGACGGGTATAGCAATCAGCCCCAGCATTTT.

This chain uses TRBV7-3 with TRBJ2-1; D may be TRBD2 (6 bases). The V gene lost 2 bases and the J gene lost 7 bases, with 9 bases spanning the gap. The germline gives CDR1 SGHTA, CDR2 FQGTGA. CDR3 length: 13 residues. CDR3 residues: CASSLGTQNEQFF. The CDR3, as DNA: TGTGCCAGCAGCTTAGGGACTCAAAATGAGCAGTTCTTC.

This sequence joins TRBV28 and TRBJ2-7; weak D call: TRBD1 (5 bases). This CDR3 region has 16 residues. In germline, CDR1 is MDHEN, CDR2 SYDVKM. V was shortened by 5 bases and J by 1 base, with 18 bases between the two germline ends. In nucleotides, the CDR3 is TGTGCCAGCAGTCCCTTCCAGACAGTGATTTCCTACGAGCAGTACTTC. This encodes CASSPFQTVISYEQYF.

The CDR3 spells CASAPGYGNQPQHF. The DNA for the CDR3 is TGTGCCAGCGCTCCGGGATATGGCAATCAGCCCCAGCATTTT. The V call is TRBV6-5, the J call TRBJ1-5; unclear D gene. Trimming left V 8 bases short and J 2 bases short, with 13 bases between. The CDR3 covers 14 residues. The germline CDR1 and CDR2 sequences are MNHEY and SVGAGI.

The rearrangement joins TRBV6-5 to TRBJ1-1; 8 bases align to TRBD1. Germline-derived CDR1 and CDR2 are MNHEY and SVGAGI. V shed 7 bases and J 3 bases; nucleotides not matched to a gene: 4. The length of the CDR3 is 13 residues. This CDR3 is CASTLDRDTEAFF. In DNA form, the CDR3 reads TGTGCCAGCACCCTGGACAGGGACACTGAAGCTTTCTTT.

DNA of the CDR3: TGCGCCAGCAGCCCCAACCTAGCGGGAGGGATGGATGAGCAGTTCTTC. Translating it yields CASSPNLAGGMDEQFF. The chain recombines TRBV4-3 with TRBJ2-1; 12 positions agree with TRBD2. This CDR3 is built from 16 residues. V lost 4 bases to trimming and J lost 8 bases; unmatched junction nucleotides: 9. Looked up from germline, CDR1 is LGHNA and CDR2 is YSLEER.

In its sample, this clone was seen a few times. The chain is built from TRBV5-1 and TRBJ2-1, with 10 positions matching TRBD2. The CDR3 is 15 residues long. After removal of 2 bases from V and 6 bases from J, the junction contained 5 bases not matched to a gene. Germline CDR1 and CDR2: SGHRS and YFSETQ. CDR3: CASSLAGGTLNEQFF. The CDR3 DNA follows: TGCGCCAGCAGCTTAGCGGGAGGGACGCTCAATGAGCAGTTCTTC.

This clone was recorded only once. V is TRBV27 and J is TRBJ1-5, with 8 bases lining up with TRBD1. Germline V gene data show CDR1 as MNHEY and CDR2 as SMNVEV (reference sequence). Trimming cost V 6 bases and J 5 bases; bases outside gene matches: 9. There are 15 residues in the CDR3. The CDR3 loop reads CASRRGSTGDQPQHF. CDR3 DNA: TGTGCCAGCAGGCGGGGGTCGACAGGGGATCAGCCCCAGCATTTT.

The chain links TRBV5-1 to TRBJ2-2; the D gene is possibly TRBD1 (6 bases). The CDR3 is 15 amino acids. Trimming removed 8 bases at V and 3 bases at J, with 17 bases between. Looked up from germline, CDR1 is SGHRS and CDR2 is YFSETQ. CDR3 loop: CARLRGGAHTGELFF. The DNA for the CDR3 is TGCGCCAGGTTACGTGGGGGCGCCCACACCGGGGAGCTGTTTTTT.

The chain is built from TRBV20-1 and TRBJ2-7, with D tentatively TRBD2 (6 bases). Looked up from germline, CDR1 is DFQATT and CDR2 is SNEGSKA (reference sequence). The CDR3 loop spans 15 amino acids. With 3 bases removed from V and 1 base from J, the gap between germline ends came to 16 bases. CDR3 coding DNA: TGCAGTGCTAGTGACCCAAGGCTAGCGTCCTACGAGCAGTACTTC. Protein sequence: CSASDPRLASYEQYF.

The gene calls are TRBV29-1 and TRBJ2-2, with 13 bases fitting TRBD2. Germline V gene sequence: CDR1 SQVTM, CDR2 ANQGSEA. The CDR3 consists of 16 residues. The V gene end was trimmed by 5 bases and the J gene end by 2 bases; junction bases not matched to a gene: 5. In DNA form, the CDR3 reads TGCAGCGTTCGACTAGCGGGAGGACCAAACACCGGGGAGCTGTTTTTT. Translated, it gives CSVRLAGGPNTGELFF.

The chain links TRBV2 to TRBJ2-1, with 11 bases identical to TRBD2. The trim removed 8 bases at V and 5 bases at J, leaving 5 bases unmatched. This CDR3 comprises 14 residues. In germline, CDR1 is SNHLY, CDR2 FYNNEI. The CDR3 nucleotides are TGTGCCAGCTTACTAGCGGGAGTCGACAATGAGCAGTTCTTC. The encoded protein is CASLLAGVDNEQFF.

The chain recombines TRBV5-4 with TRBJ2-5; tentative D call: TRBD1 (6 bases). Germline V lookup: CDR1 SGHNT, CDR2 YYREEE (reference sequence). The CDR3 has 14 amino acids. The ends were cut back, 2 bases at V and 2 bases at J, with 10 bases in the middle. Here the CDR3 DNA reads TGTGCCAGCAGCTTAAACAGGGTGCAAGAGACCCAGTACTTC. Amino acids: CASSLNRVQETQYF.

J is TRBJ2-5 and V is TRBV19; no clear D gene. The CDR3 is made up of 11 amino acids. In germline, CDR1 is LNHDA, CDR2 SQIVND (reference sequence). V dropped 3 bases and J dropped 5 bases, with 4 bases sitting between them. The CDR3 DNA reads TGTGCCAGTAGTATGGAGGAGACCCAGTACTTC. Its protein product is CASSMEETQYF.

The V call is TRBV7-6, the J call TRBJ2-2; TRBD1 matches 9 bases. The CDR3 consists of 15 residues. CDR1 and CDR2 from the germline V gene are SGHVS and FNYEAQ. The V gene end was trimmed by 5 bases and the J gene end by 3 bases; junction bases not matched to a gene: 4. The CDR3 here is CASSPGTGYTGELFF. In nucleotides, the CDR3 is TGTGCCAGCAGCCCTGGGACAGGGTACACCGGGGAGCTGTTTTTT.

The J gene is TRBJ1-6, the V gene TRBV4-2; tentative D call: TRBD1 (5 bases). This CDR3 has 14 residues. The V end was cut by 0 bases, the J end by 10 bases, with 10 bases between. Germline values: CDR1 LGHNA, CDR2 YNFKEQ. The CDR3 loop reads CASSQDPGESPLHF. CDR3 bases: TGTGCCAGCAGCCAAGATCCGGGGGAATCACCCCTCCACTTT.

The gene calls are TRBV11-2 and TRBJ2-2, with a weak D call TRBD2 (6 bases). Germline V CDR1 and CDR2: SGHAT, FQNNGV. The CDR3 length is 15 residues. V was clipped by 0 bases and J by 5 bases, with 10 bases between them. This CDR3 is CASSLDRRGTGELFF. Here the CDR3 DNA reads TGTGCCAGCAGCTTAGATAGGAGGGGAACCGGGGAGCTGTTTTTT. Drawing the rest from reference TRBV11-2 and TRBJ2-2, the complete variable domain is EAGVAQSPRYKIIEKRQSVAFWCNPISGHATLYWYQQILGQGPKLLIQFQNNGVVDDSQLPKDRFSAERLKGVDSTLKIQPAKLEDSAVYLCASSLDRRGTGELFFGEGSRLTVL.

The rearrangement uses TRBV24-1 and TRBJ2-3, with D possibly matching TRBD2 (6 bases). CDR1 and CDR2 (germline): KGHDR, SFDVKD. Trimming took 2 bases from V and 5 from J, leaving 13 bases between them. CDR3 length: 15 amino acids. The CDR3 protein is CATSDSRTTKDTQYF. The DNA of the CDR3 is TGTGCCACCAGTGATTCTCGGACTACGAAAGATACGCAGTATTTT.